This paragraph covers one T cell receptor beta chain sequence. Negative isolation yielded CD4+ and CD8+ T cells, and FACS enriched TEMRA cells. These data originate in a study of CD8 T cells in Susac syndrome. The germline V gene has CDR1 SGHNT and CDR2 YENEEA. The V gene lost 3 bases and the J gene lost 6 bases, with 9 bases spanning the gap. This CDR3 region has 13 residues. A quantity of about 0.45 to 1 ug RNA underwent reverse transcription using random hexamers. MiXCR was run by TCRdb on the immunoSEQ multiplex PCR reads, yielding one entry per CDR3 protein. Of about 190,000 distinct CDR3 sequences in the sample, 90% to 95% were seen once.

The chain carries TRBV11-3 and TRBJ2-1; D is ambiguous. The sample consisted of CD4+ T cells from PBMCs. The TCR comes from a human donor in good health. The CDR3 DNA reads as TGTGCCAGCAGCTTGAATTTGCTCAATGAGCAGTTCTTC. This encodes CASSLNLLNEQFF.